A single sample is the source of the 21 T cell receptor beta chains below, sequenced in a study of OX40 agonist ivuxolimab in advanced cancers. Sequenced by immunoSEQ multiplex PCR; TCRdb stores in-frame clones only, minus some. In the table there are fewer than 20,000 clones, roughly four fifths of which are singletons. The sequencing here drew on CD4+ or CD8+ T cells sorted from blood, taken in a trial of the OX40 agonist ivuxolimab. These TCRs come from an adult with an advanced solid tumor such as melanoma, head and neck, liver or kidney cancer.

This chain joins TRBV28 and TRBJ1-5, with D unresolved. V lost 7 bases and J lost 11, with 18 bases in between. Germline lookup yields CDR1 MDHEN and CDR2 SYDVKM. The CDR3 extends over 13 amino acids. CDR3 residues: CASTTRTQEAQHF. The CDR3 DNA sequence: TGTGCCAGCACCACCCGCACGCAAGAAGCCCAGCATTTT.

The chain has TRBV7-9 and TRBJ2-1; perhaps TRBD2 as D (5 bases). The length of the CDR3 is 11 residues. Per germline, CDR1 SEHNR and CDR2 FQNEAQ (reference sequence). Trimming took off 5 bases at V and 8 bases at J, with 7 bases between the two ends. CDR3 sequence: CASSAGDEQFF. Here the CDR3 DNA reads TGTGCCAGCAGCGCCGGGGATGAGCAGTTCTTC.

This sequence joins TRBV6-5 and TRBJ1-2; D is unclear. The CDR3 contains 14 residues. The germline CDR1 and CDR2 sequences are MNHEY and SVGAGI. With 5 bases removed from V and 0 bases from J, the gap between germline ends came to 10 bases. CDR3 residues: CASSPLGSNYGYTF. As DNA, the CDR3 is TGTGCCAGCAGTCCTCTGGGGTCTAACTATGGCTACACCTTC.

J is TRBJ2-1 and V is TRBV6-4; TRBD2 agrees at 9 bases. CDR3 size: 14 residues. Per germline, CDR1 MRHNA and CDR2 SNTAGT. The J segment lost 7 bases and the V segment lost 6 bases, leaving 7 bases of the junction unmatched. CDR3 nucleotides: TGTGCCAGCAGCTTAGCGGGAGAGTCAAATGAGCAGTTCTTC. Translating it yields CASSLAGESNEQFF.

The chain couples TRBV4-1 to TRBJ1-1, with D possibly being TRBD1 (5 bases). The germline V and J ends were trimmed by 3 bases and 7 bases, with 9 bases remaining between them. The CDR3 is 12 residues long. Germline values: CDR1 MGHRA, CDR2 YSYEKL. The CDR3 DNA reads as TGCGCCAGCAGCCATGGGACCAATGAAGCTTTCTTT. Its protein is CASSHGTNEAFF.

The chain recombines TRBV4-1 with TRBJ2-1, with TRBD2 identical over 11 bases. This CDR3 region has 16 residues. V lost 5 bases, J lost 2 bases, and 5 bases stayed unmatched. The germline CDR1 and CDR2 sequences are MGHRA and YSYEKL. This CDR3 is CASSFSGRAAYNEQFF. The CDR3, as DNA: TGCGCCAGCAGCTTTAGCGGGAGGGCCGCCTACAATGAGCAGTTCTTC.

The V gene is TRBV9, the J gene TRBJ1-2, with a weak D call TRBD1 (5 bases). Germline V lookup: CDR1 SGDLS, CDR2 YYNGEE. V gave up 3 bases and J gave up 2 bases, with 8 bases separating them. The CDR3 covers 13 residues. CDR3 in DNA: TGTGCCAGCAGCGCCGACAGAAACTATGGCTACACCTTC. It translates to CASSADRNYGYTF.

This chain's CDR3 is CASSRQGFHEQYF. The CDR3 DNA reads as TGTGCCAGCAGTCGACAGGGGTTCCACGAGCAGTACTTC. The V gene is TRBV6-5, the J gene TRBJ2-7; TRBD1 agrees at 8 bases. After removal of 5 bases from V and 5 bases from J, the junction contained 5 bases not matched to a gene. Germline V CDR1 and CDR2: MNHEY, SVGAGI. There are 13 residues in the CDR3.

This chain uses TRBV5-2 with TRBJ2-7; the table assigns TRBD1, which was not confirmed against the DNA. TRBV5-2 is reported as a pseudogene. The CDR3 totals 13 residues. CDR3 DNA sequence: TGTGCCAGCAGGCCCGACAGGGACTACGAGCAGTACTTC. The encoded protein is CASRPDRDYEQYF.

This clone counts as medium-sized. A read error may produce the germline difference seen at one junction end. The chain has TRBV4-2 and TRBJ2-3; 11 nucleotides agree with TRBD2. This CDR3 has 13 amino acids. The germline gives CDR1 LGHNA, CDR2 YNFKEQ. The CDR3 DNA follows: TGTGCCAGCAGCCAAGGGCTAGCGGGAGGCCTTCGATTT. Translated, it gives CASSQGLAGGLRF.

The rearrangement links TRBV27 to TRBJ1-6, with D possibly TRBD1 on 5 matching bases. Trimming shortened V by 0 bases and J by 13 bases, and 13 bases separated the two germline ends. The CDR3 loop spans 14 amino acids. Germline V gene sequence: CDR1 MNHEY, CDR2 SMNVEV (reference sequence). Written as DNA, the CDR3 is TGTGCCAGCAGTTTATCTCAGGGTACTCAGCCCCTCCACTTT. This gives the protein CASSLSQGTQPLHF.

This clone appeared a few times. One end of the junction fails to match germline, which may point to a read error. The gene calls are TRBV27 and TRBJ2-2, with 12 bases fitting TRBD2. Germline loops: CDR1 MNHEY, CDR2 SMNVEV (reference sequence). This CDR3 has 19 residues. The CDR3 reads CASSIVRTSGTSKHRGAVF. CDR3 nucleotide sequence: TGTGCCAGCAGTATAGTAAGGACTAGCGGGACCTCTAAACACCGGGGAGCTGTTTTT.

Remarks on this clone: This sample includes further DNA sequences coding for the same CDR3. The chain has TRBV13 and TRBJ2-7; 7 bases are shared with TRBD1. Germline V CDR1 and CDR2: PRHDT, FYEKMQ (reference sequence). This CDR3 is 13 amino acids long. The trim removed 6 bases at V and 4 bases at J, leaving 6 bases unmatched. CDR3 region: CASRNRGRYEQYF. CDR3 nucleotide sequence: TGTGCCAGCAGAAACAGGGGCAGGTACGAGCAGTACTTC.

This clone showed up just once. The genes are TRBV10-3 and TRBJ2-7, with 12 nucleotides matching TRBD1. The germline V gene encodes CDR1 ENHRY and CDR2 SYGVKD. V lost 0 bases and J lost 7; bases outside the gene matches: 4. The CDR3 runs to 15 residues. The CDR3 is CAISESGQGADEQYF. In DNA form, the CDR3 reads TGTGCCATCAGTGAGTCGGGACAGGGGGCGGATGAGCAGTACTTC.

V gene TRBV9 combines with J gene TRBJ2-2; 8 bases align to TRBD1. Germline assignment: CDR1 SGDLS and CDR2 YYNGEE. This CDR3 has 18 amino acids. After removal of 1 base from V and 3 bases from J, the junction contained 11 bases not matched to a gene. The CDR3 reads CASSVPTLGQGDTGELFF. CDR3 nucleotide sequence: TGTGCCAGCAGCGTACCGACTCTAGGACAGGGCGACACCGGGGAGCTGTTTTTT.

As DNA, the CDR3 is TGCGCCAGCAGCCAAGAACTATACCCACTTTACGAGCAGTACTTC. Amino acid sequence: CASSQELYPLYEQYF. The chain has TRBV4-1 and TRBJ2-7; D gene ambiguous. The CDR3 has 15 amino acids. The germline V and J ends were trimmed by 0 bases and 4 bases, with 13 bases remaining between them. CDR1 and CDR2 from the germline V gene are MGHRA and YSYEKL.

CDR3 protein: CASSFGETQYF. CDR3 nucleotide sequence: TGTGCCAGCAGCTTCGGGGAGACCCAGTACTTC. This chain uses TRBV5-4 with TRBJ2-5; D remains ambiguous. This CDR3 spans 11 amino acids. V was cut by 2 bases and J by 5 bases, with 4 bases left in between. Germline CDR1 and CDR2: SGHNT and YYREEE (reference sequence).

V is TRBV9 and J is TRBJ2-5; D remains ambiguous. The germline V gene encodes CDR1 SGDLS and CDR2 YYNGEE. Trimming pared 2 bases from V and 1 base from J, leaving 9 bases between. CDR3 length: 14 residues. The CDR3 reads CASSVEVSQETQYF. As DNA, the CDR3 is TGTGCCAGCAGCGTTGAGGTTAGCCAAGAGACCCAGTACTTC. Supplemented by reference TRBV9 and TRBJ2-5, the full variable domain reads DSGVTQTPKHLITATGQRVTLRCSPRSGDLSVYWYQQSLDQGLQFLIQYYNGEERAKGNILERFSAQQFPDLHSELNLSSLELGDSALYFCASSVEVSQETQYFGPGTRLLVL.

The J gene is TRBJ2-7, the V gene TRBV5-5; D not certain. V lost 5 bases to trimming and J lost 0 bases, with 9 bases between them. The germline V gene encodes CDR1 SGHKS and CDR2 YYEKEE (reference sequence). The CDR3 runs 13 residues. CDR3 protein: CASSSDVSYEQYF. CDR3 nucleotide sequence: TGTGCCAGCAGTTCGGACGTCTCCTACGAGCAGTACTTC.

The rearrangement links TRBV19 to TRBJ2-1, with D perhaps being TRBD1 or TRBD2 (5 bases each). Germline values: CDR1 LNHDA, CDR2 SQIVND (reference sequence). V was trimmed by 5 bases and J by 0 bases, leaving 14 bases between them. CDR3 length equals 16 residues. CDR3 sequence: CASSRWSGGSYNEQFF. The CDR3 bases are TGTGCCAGTAGTCGGTGGAGTGGGGGCTCCTACAATGAGCAGTTCTTC.

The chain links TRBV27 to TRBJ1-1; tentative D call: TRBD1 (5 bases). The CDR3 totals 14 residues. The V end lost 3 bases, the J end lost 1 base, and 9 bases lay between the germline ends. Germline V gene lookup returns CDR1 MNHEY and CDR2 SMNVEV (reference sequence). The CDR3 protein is CASSFQGRNTEAFF. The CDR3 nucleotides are TGTGCCAGCAGTTTCCAGGGCAGGAACACTGAAGCTTTCTTT.